There are many counts of the clone carrying this T cell receptor (beta chain). Combining a sample-barcoded 5' primer with a J-beta primer mix, a second PCR ran for roughly 6 to 12 cycles. One entry per CDR3 protein, called by TCRdb with MiXCR from the 5' RACE reads. The table includes about 640,000 distinct CDR3 sequences, over 40% detected once. This specimen comes from a study of blood T cells in healthy people across ages. This CDR3 contains 16 residues. The germline V gene has CDR1 KGHDR and CDR2 SFDVKD. Trimming shortened V by 6 bases and J by 5 bases, and 19 bases separated the two germline ends.

The V and J genes are TRBV24-1 and TRBJ2-1; no reliable D call. The sequencing input was blood. This TCR derives from a man older than 75 in good health. This chain's CDR3 is CATSSRQTRRNNEQFF. The CDR3 DNA reads TGTGCCACCAGTTCCCGCCAGACTCGCAGAAACAATGAGCAGTTCTTC.